These 3 T cell receptor beta chains were all obtained from the same sample, sequenced in a study of cytomegalovirus exposure and HLA in healthy donors. Primers for the PCR totalled 60 Vbeta and 13 Jbeta. The protocol was immunoSEQ multiplex PCR, while the TCRdb copy is restricted to in-frame clones and leaves out a portion. The profile shows tens of thousands of clones, 80% of them singletons. The sequencing input was PBMCs. The receptors here all came from a man aged 30 to 39 in good health and CMV-seronegative.

The chain is built from TRBV6-5 and TRBJ2-3, with D perhaps matching TRBD2 (5 bases). In germline, CDR1 is MNHEY, CDR2 SVGAGI. CDR3 length equals 14 residues. Deletions cut 10 bases from V and 2 bases from J, with 16 bases between. Here the CDR3 reads CATLWSGDTDTQYF. CDR3 coding DNA: TGTGCCACCCTGTGGTCCGGGGACACAGATACGCAGTATTTT.

The chain has TRBV11-2 and TRBJ2-1, with TRBD2 matching over 7 bases. Germline values: CDR1 SGHAT, CDR2 FQNNGV. The CDR3 runs 13 residues. Trimming removed 6 bases from V and 12 bases from J; junction bases left unmatched: 11. The CDR3 bases are TGTGCCAGCAGGAAACCGGGACTACCAACGCAGTTCTTC. This codes for CASRKPGLPTQFF.

The chain couples TRBV15 to TRBJ1-4; 8 positions agree with TRBD1. The CDR3 totals 15 residues. Trimming took 1 base from V and 6 from J; bases not matched to a gene: 4. The germline V gene encodes CDR1 LNHNV and CDR2 YYDKDF (reference sequence). CDR3 nucleotides: TGTGCCACCAGCAGAGTGCAGGGGGCGGATGAAAAACTGTTTTTT. Encoded protein: CATSRVQGADEKLFF.